These 17 T cell receptor beta chains were all obtained from the same sample, sequenced in a study of T-cell memory formation after mild COVID-19. TCRdb reprocessed the 5' RACE reads with MiXCR, giving one entry per CDR3 protein. The sample lists some 450,000 distinct CDR3 sequences, 15% to 20% occurring once. The source material was PBMCs or a T cell subset sorted from them (not recorded which). These TCRs come from a man younger than 30 who had mild COVID-19 (a few samples of this study predate the infection). Cell type and time point are not known.

The rearrangement joins TRBV12-3 or TRBV12-4 to TRBJ1-6; D possibly corresponds to TRBD1 (5 bases). V gave up 6 bases and J gave up 13 bases, with 16 bases separating them. The CDR3 sequence is 13 residues long. In DNA, the CDR3 is TGTGCCAGCAGACCCGGGACGGTTCGCCCCCTCCACTTT. Its protein product is CASRPGTVRPLHF.

The chain combines TRBV6-1 with TRBJ1-1; D unresolved. Germline values: CDR1 MNHNS, CDR2 SASEGT. The CDR3 contains 15 residues. V shed 8 bases and J shed 4 bases, with 20 bases lying between them. This chain's CDR3 is CASREPGAPSTEAFF. The CDR3 DNA is TGTGCCAGCCGCGAACCGGGAGCCCCCTCCACTGAAGCTTTCTTT.

V gene TRBV29-1 combines with J gene TRBJ2-2; D may be TRBD1 (5 bases). The V end lost 6 bases, the J end lost 6 bases, and 5 bases lay between the germline ends. Germline V CDR1 and CDR2: SQVTM, ANQGSEA. The CDR3 has 10 residues. CDR3 sequence (DNA): TGCAGCGTCAGGGCCGGGGAGCTGTTTTTT. Amino acids: CSVRAGELFF.

This clonotype appeared a few times. The chain has TRBV5-6 and TRBJ2-1, with a weak D call TRBD2 (5 bases). V was pared by 0 bases and J by 6 bases, with 16 bases between. CDR1 and CDR2 from the germline V gene are SGHDT and YYEEEE. This CDR3 has 16 residues. For the CDR3, the DNA is TGTGCCAGCAGCTTGGGGTTGAAACAGACTATCAATGAGCAGTTCTTC. Translated: CASSLGLKQTINEQFF.

The chain recombines TRBV5-4 with TRBJ2-3; D possibly corresponds to TRBD2 (5 bases). V lost 5 bases to trimming and J lost 6 bases, with 13 bases between them. The CDR3 is 13 amino acids. The germline V gene has CDR1 SGHNT and CDR2 YYREEE (reference sequence). CDR3 DNA sequence: TGTGCCAGCAGTTCTCGACCGGGGGATACGCAGTATTTT. As protein: CASSSRPGDTQYF.

This clonotype showed up many times. The CDR3 DNA reads as TGTGCCAGCAGCTTGGCGGGGGTCACAGATACGCAGTATTTT. Translating it yields CASSLAGVTDTQYF. This sequence joins TRBV5-6 and TRBJ2-3; perhaps TRBD2 as D (6 bases). Germline loops: CDR1 SGHDT, CDR2 YYEEEE. The CDR3 loop spans 14 amino acids. V was trimmed by 0 bases and J by 2 bases, leaving 7 bases between them.

This clonotype was detected a few times. The chain uses TRBV5-1 and TRBJ1-1, with 7 positions matching TRBD1. In germline, CDR1 is SGHRS, CDR2 YFSETQ. V trimming: 2 bases; J trimming: 4 bases; junction bases outside the gene matches: 8. The CDR3 sequence is 15 residues long. This chain's CDR3 is CASSLIQQGSTEAFF. In DNA form, the CDR3 reads TGCGCCAGCAGCTTAATACAACAGGGGTCCACTGAAGCTTTCTTT.

This clonotype appeared many times. The chain joins TRBV2 to TRBJ2-7; no reliable D call. The germline gives CDR1 SNHLY, CDR2 FYNNEI. This CDR3 has 13 residues. V was pared by 5 bases and J by 6 bases, with 14 bases between. CDR3 in DNA: TGTGCCAGCAGTAGAGACCCATCGGGCGAGCAGTACGTC. Protein sequence: CASSRDPSGEQYV.

The chain employs TRBV3-1 and TRBJ1-5; D gene ambiguous. The germline V and J ends were trimmed by 2 bases and 6 bases, with 11 bases remaining between them. The CDR3 is made up of 14 amino acids. Germline V gene data show CDR1 as LGHDT and CDR2 as YNNKEL (reference sequence). The CDR3 DNA reads as TGTGCCAGCAGCCAATCCCGAGGAGGTCAGCCCCAGCATTTT. It is translated as CASSQSRGGQPQHF.

This chain uses TRBV20-1 with TRBJ1-5; D might be TRBD1 (5 bases). There are 14 residues in the CDR3. Germline assignment: CDR1 DFQATT and CDR2 SNEGSKA (reference sequence). Trimming pared 3 bases from V and 3 bases from J, leaving 12 bases between. The CDR3 spells CSASTGVINQPQHF. The CDR3 nucleotides read TGCAGTGCTAGCACGGGGGTCATCAATCAGCCCCAGCATTTT.

This chain joins TRBV20-1 and TRBJ1-2; TRBD1 aligns across 12 bases. Germline CDR1 DFQATT, CDR2 SNEGSKA (reference sequence). Unmatched junction bases numbered 7, after V lost 3 bases and J lost 8 bases. The CDR3 sequence is 14 residues long. CDR3 loop: CSARDRDRGHGYTF. CDR3 bases: TGCAGTGCTAGGGACCGGGACAGGGGGCACGGCTACACCTTC.

This clonotype has at least ten counts. V and J are TRBV19 and TRBJ1-2; D possibly corresponds to TRBD1 (6 bases). This CDR3 contains 13 residues. Trimming stripped 6 bases from V and 7 bases from J, with 15 bases between. Germline V lookup: CDR1 LNHDA, CDR2 SQIVND (reference sequence). The CDR3, as DNA: TGTGCCAGTAGAACAGGGCTCGTTGCTGGCTACACCTTC. Protein: CASRTGLVAGYTF.

V is TRBV6-2 or TRBV6-3 and J is TRBJ2-2; 7 bases are shared with TRBD1. The trim removed 6 bases at V and 7 bases at J, leaving 8 bases unmatched. The CDR3 has 14 residues. The germline V gene encodes CDR1 MNHEY and CDR2 SVGEGT. CDR3 amino acids: CASRGQPIFGELFF. The CDR3 DNA reads as TGTGCCAGCAGGGGACAGCCTATTTTCGGGGAGCTGTTTTTT.

This clonotype was counted a few times. This chain joins TRBV27 and TRBJ2-4; no firm D call. Germline assignment: CDR1 MNHEY and CDR2 SMNVEV (reference sequence). Trimming shortened V by 1 base and J by 0 bases, and 7 bases separated the two germline ends. The CDR3 sequence is 15 residues long. CDR3 sequence: CASSLLGIAKNIQYF. The CDR3, as DNA: TGTGCCAGCAGTTTATTAGGGATAGCCAAAAACATTCAGTACTTC.

This clonotype was observed at least ten times. A read error may produce the germline difference seen at one junction end. This chain's CDR3 is CASSFGTGELFF. CDR3 nucleotide sequence: TGTGCCAGCAGTTTTGGCACCGGGGAGCTGTTTTTT. This sequence joins TRBV5-1 and TRBJ2-2; D is unclear. The CDR3 extends over 12 amino acids. Per germline, CDR1 SGHRS and CDR2 YFSETQ.

V gene TRBV14 combines with J gene TRBJ2-5, with 10 positions matching TRBD1. CDR3 length: 14 amino acids. The V and J ends lost 4 bases and 8 bases, in that order; junction bases with no gene match: 7. Germline V gives CDR1 SGHDN, CDR2 FVKESK. In DNA, the CDR3 is TGTGCCAGCAGCCCCCAGGACAGGGGGAGAACCCAGTACTTC. It encodes CASSPQDRGRTQYF.

The chain uses TRBV5-1 and TRBJ2-7; 7 nucleotides match TRBD1. Trimming cost V 4 bases and J 3 bases; bases outside gene matches: 10. Germline V gene data show CDR1 as SGHRS and CDR2 as YFSETQ. The CDR3 covers 15 residues. In nucleotides, the CDR3 is TGCGCCAGCAGCCCCGGGACAGACTATTTCTACGAGCAGTACTTC. Its protein is CASSPGTDYFYEQYF.